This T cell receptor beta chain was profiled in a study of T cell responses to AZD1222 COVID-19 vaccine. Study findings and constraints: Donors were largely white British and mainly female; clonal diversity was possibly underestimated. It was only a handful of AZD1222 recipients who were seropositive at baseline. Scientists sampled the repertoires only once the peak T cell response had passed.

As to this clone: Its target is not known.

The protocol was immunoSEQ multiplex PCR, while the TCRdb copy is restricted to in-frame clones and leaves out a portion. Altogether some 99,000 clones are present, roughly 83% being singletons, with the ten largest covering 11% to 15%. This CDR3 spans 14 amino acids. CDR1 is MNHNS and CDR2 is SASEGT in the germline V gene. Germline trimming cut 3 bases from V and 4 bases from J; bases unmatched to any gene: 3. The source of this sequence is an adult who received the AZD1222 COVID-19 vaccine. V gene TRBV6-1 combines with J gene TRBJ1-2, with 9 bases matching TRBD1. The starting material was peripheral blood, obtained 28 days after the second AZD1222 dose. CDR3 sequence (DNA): TGTGCCAGCAGTGAGACAGGGGGTTCCTATGGCTACACCTTC. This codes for CASSETGGSYGYTF.